This T cell receptor beta chain was sequenced for a study of CD8+ T cells in alopecia areata. Overall study: Percent of scalp involved defined treated patients' severity scores.

In each case, RNA was isolated and then reverse transcribed into cDNA as the sequencing template. Assay: immunoSEQ multiplex PCR; the TCRdb copy retains only in-frame clones and omits some. The table has around 270,000 clones, about 62% seen once; the top ten hold around 1.8%. This clone has only a few counts. Treatment here: oral pan-JAK inhibitor, 5-10 mg twice daily. CD4+ and CD8+ T cells were sorted from PBMCs stained for CD3, CD4 and CD8. The sample in question was CD4+ T cells sorted from blood, obtained at week 24, from a patient treated with tofacitinib. The sequence was obtained from a human donor with alopecia areata.

CDR3 sequence: CASSSPANYGYTF. CDR3 in DNA: TGTGCCAGTAGTAGTCCTGCTAACTATGGCTACACCTTC. The chain couples TRBV19 to TRBJ1-2; no clear D gene. Germline V gene lookup returns CDR1 LNHDA and CDR2 SQIVND (reference sequence). CDR3 length: 13 residues. With 4 bases removed from V and 0 bases from J, the gap between germline ends came to 6 bases.